This T cell receptor beta chain derives from a study of identical twins. CDR1 SQVTM and CDR2 ANQGSEA come from the germline V gene. The V segment lost 4 bases and the J segment 2 bases; nucleotides outside the gene matches: 1. The CDR3 contains 14 residues. Turning to this clonotype: Antigen: not known.

TCRdb fed the 5' RACE reads into MiXCR, producing one record per CDR3 protein. The sample carries about 520,000 distinct CDR3 sequences, 20% to 25% recorded once. Study-wide points: Among monozygotic twins, out-of-frame TCR alpha sharing exceeded what models predicted.

The same specimen was also included in a second study, on T cells expressing NK-cell markers. That work adds: Roughly six donors showed dominant NKG2C+ clonotypes comprising roughly 1.0-7.0% of their CD8+ T cells.

Sequenced input: CD4+ T cells sorted from blood. This TCR was sampled from a woman between 18 and 29 years old in good health. The J gene is TRBJ2-2, the V gene TRBV29-1, with 10 bases identical to TRBD1. The CDR3 here is CSVGDRGNTGELFF. The CDR3 DNA sequence: TGCAGCGTTGGGGACAGGGGTAACACCGGGGAGCTGTTTTTT.